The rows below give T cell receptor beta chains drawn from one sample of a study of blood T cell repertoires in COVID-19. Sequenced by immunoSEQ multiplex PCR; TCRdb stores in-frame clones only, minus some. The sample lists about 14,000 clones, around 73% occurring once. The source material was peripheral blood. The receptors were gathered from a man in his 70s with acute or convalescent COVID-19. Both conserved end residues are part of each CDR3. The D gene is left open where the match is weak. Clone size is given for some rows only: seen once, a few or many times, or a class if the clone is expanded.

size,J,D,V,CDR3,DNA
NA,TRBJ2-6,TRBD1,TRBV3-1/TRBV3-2,CASSQDRGTVPSGANVLTF,TGTGCCAGCAGCCAAGACCGAGGGACAGTCCCTTCTGGGGCCAACGTCCTGACTTTC
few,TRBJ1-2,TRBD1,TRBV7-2,CASSFGQGSANYGYTF,TGTGCCAGCAGCTTCGGACAGGGGTCAGCTAACTATGGCTACACCTTC
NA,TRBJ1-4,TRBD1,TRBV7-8,CASSLTGGEEKLFF,TGTGCCAGCAGCTTGACAGGGGGGGAGGAAAAACTGTTTTTT
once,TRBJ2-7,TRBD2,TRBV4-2,CASSRADGLAGNYEQYF,TGTGCCAGCAGCCGAGCAGACGGACTAGCGGGCAACTACGAGCAGTACTTC
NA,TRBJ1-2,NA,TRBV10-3,CAISEDRVYGYTF,TGTGCCATCAGCGAGGACAGAGTCTATGGCTACACCTTC
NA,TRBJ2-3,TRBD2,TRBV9,CASSVASGGITDTQYF,TGTGCCAGCAGCGTAGCTAGCGGGGGGATCACAGATACGCAGTATTTT
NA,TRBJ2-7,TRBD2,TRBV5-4,CASSRGLAGQYEQYF,TGTGCCAGCAGCCGGGGACTAGCGGGACAGTACGAGCAGTACTTC
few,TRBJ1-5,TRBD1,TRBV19,CASSPDRGDQPQHF,TGTGCCAGTAGTCCGGACAGGGGGGATCAGCCCCAGCATTTT
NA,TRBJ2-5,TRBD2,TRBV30,CAWSASGPSQETQYF,TGTGCCTGGAGTGCTAGCGGGCCCTCCCAAGAGACCCAGTACTTC
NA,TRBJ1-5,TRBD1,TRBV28,CASRLTGNQPQHF,TGTGCCAGCAGATTGACAGGGAATCAGCCCCAGCATTTT
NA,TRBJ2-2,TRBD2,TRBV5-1,CASSSGGPVGELFF,TGCGCCAGCAGCTCGGGGGGGCCAGTCGGGGAGCTGTTTTTT
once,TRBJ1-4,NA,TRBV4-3,CASSQDGGGKLFF,TGCGCCAGCAGCCAAGATGGAGGCGGAAAACTGTTTTTT
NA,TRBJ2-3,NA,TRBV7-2,CASSLVGPDTQYF,TGTGCCAGCAGCTTAGTGGGCCCAGATACGCAGTATTTT
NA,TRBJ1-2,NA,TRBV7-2,CASKAWEQGYTF,TGTGCCAGCAAGGCTTGGGAGCAAGGCTACACCTTC
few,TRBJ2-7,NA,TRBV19,CASGQGSSYEQYF,TGTGCCAGTGGGCAGGGGAGCTCCTACGAGCAGTACTTC
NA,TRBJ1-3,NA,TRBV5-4,CASSFRAGVEGNTIYF,TGTGCCAGCAGCTTCCGAGCCGGGGTGGAGGGAAACACCATATATTTT
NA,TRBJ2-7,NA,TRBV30,CAWSAGGEQYF,TGTGCCTGGAGTGCAGGGGGGGAGCAGTACTTC
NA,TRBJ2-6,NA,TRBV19,CASSITGGANVLTF,TGTGCCAGTAGTATCACTGGTGGGGCCAACGTCCTGACTTTC
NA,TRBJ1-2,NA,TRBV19,CASSIRAESYGYTF,TGTGCCAGTAGTATACGTGCCGAGAGCTATGGCTACACCTTC
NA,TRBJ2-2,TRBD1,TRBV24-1,CATRGQGSTGELFF,TGTGCCACCAGGGGACAGGGGAGCACCGGGGAGCTGTTTTTT
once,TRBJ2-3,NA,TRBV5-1,CASSLASGPLYTDTQYF,TGCGCCAGCAGCTTGGCCTCAGGCCCCCTCTACACAGATACGCAGTATTTT
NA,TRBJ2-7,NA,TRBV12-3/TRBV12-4,CASSIGQPYEQYF,TGTGCCAGCAGCATAGGACAGCCCTACGAGCAGTACTTC
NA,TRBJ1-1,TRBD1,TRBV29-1,CSSIQGTEAFF,TGCAGCTCCATACAGGGGACTGAAGCTTTCTTT
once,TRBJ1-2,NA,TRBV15,CATSGGSGNGYTF,TGTGCCACCAGCGGGGGGTCAGGGAATGGCTACACCTTC
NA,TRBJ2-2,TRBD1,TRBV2,CASSGQGGKTGELFF,TGTGCCAGCAGCGGACAGGGGGGCAAGACCGGGGAGCTGTTTTTT
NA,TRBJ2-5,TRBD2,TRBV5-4,CASSLAGLAGETQYF,TGTGCCAGCAGCTTAGCCGGACTAGCGGGAGAGACCCAGTACTTC